This entry features one T cell receptor beta chain sequence. The entry originates in a study of technical replicates of blood from four donors. The CDR3 consists of 14 residues. V lost 0 bases to trimming and J lost 0 bases, with 8 bases between them. Per the germline V gene, CDR1 is SQVTM and CDR2 is ANQGSEA. Sequencing used immunoSEQ multiplex PCR; TCRdb keeps in-frame clones, though not all of them. The sample includes some 84,000 clones, around nine tenths of them seen just once. The rearrangement uses TRBV29-1 and TRBJ1-1, with D uncertain. The sequencing sample was made of T cells isolated from PBMCs. The source is a human donor in good health. The CDR3 protein is CSVEDAGMNTEAFF. For the CDR3, the DNA is TGCAGCGTTGAAGATGCGGGGATGAACACTGAAGCTTTCTTT.